This passage covers 6 T cell receptor beta chains from one sample sequenced in a study of blood T cell repertoires in COVID-19 (TCRdb year 2020). Libraries were built with the immunoSEQ multiplex PCR assay. TCRdb stores this immuneACCESS table with in-frame sequences only. Part of the clones is absent; in the studies checked, under half of the shortfall reflects unresolved V genes, and no reason is known for the rest. Across this sample there are fewer than 150,000 clones, with about 87% seen only once. The top ten clones comprise approximately 4% of the sample. Sequenced sample: PBMCs or T cells enriched from blood (not recorded which). Every receptor here comes from a man in his fifties in a cohort exposed to, infected with or recovered from COVID-19 (not recorded which).

The rearrangement links TRBV2 to TRBJ2-5; 14 bases align to TRBD2. This CDR3 has 16 residues. Trimming removed 7 bases from V and 1 base from J; junction bases left unmatched: 5. The germline CDR1 and CDR2 sequences are SNHLY and FYNNEI. This CDR3 reads CASIPTSGGAQETQYF. CDR3 DNA sequence: TGTGCCAGCATCCCGACTAGCGGGGGGGCCCAAGAGACCCAGTACTTC.

V and J are TRBV28 and TRBJ1-1; tentatively, D is TRBD1 (6 bases). V was trimmed by 6 bases and J by 0 bases, leaving 23 bases between them. CDR3 length: 18 amino acids. Germline-derived CDR1 and CDR2 are MDHEN and SYDVKM. As DNA, the CDR3 is TGTGCCAGCAGCAACGAGGGGGGAGGGGCGAACATGAACACTGAAGCTTTCTTT. This codes for CASSNEGGGANMNTEAFF.

The chain joins TRBV5-4 to TRBJ2-5; 7 nucleotides match TRBD2. The CDR3 is made up of 13 amino acids. The V segment lost 4 bases and the J segment 5 bases; nucleotides outside the gene matches: 5. Germline V lookup: CDR1 SGHNT, CDR2 YYREEE (reference sequence). The CDR3 nucleotides read TGTGCCAGCAGCCCCGGGGAGGGTGAGACCCAGTACTTC. Residues: CASSPGEGETQYF.

The gene calls are TRBV19 and TRBJ1-5; 12 bases map to TRBD1. The germline gives CDR1 LNHDA, CDR2 SQIVND (reference sequence). V dropped 5 bases and J dropped 4; count of bases not matched to a gene: 12. This CDR3 has 18 amino acids. CDR3 DNA: TGTGCCAGTAGTCACAACCCGGGACAGGGGGCTTGGAATCAGCCCCAGCATTTT. This sequence encodes CASSHNPGQGAWNQPQHF.

The chain uses TRBV7-2 and TRBJ2-2; 8 bases match TRBD2. The CDR3 is 13 residues long. Per germline, CDR1 SGHTA and CDR2 FQGNSA. The V and J ends lost 7 bases and 6 bases, in that order; junction bases with no gene match: 4. The CDR3 coding sequence is TGTGCCAGCACGCGAGCGGGAGCCGGGGAGCTGTTTTTT. This gives the protein CASTRAGAGELFF.

The chain has TRBV24-1 and TRBJ1-1; D is ambiguous. The V gene's germline CDR1 is KGHDR and CDR2 SFDVKD. This CDR3 has 13 residues. Deletions cut 7 bases from V and 1 base from J, with 9 bases between. Written as DNA, the CDR3 is TGTGCCACCAGGGCGGAGGGGAACACTGAAGCTTTCTTT. Translation gives CATRAEGNTEAFF.